A single sample gave rise to the 31 T cell receptor beta chains below, sequenced in a study of cytomegalovirus exposure and HLA in healthy donors. The PCR made use of 60 Vbeta and 13 Jbeta primers. Sequencing used immunoSEQ multiplex PCR; TCRdb keeps in-frame clones, though not all of them. The data show about 130,000 clones, with approximately 81% seen just once and 0.55% to 0.85% held by the top ten. What was sequenced was PBMCs. The receptors shown here come from a man between 18 and 35 years old in good health and CMV-seronegative.

The CDR3 protein is CASSQGFDRGSPLHF. The CDR3 nucleotides read TGCGCCAGCAGCCAAGGTTTCGACAGGGGGTCACCCCTCCACTTT. This sequence joins TRBV4-3 and TRBJ1-6; 9 bases are a match to TRBD1. CDR3 size: 15 residues. V was clipped by 1 base and J by 10 bases; unmatched bases: 5. From germline, CDR1 is LGHNA and CDR2 YSLEER.

The chain has TRBV11-2 and TRBJ1-6, with 8 bases that match TRBD1. V lost 4 bases to trimming and J lost 7 bases; unmatched junction nucleotides: 6. CDR3 length: 15 residues. The germline V gene has CDR1 SGHAT and CDR2 FQNNGV. CDR3 coding DNA: TGTGCCAGCAGCTCCATGTACAGGGGGAATTCACCCCTCCACTTT. This translates into CASSSMYRGNSPLHF.

This clone was seen more than once but under ten times. The junction and the germline gene differ at one end; a read error may be behind it. The chain combines TRBV14 with TRBJ2-5; D is undetermined. Germline CDR1 is SGHDN and CDR2 is FVKESK. CDR3 size: 16 residues. This chain's CDR3 is CASSQETQVYQETQYF. CDR3 nucleotide sequence: TGTGCCAGCAGCCAAGAGACGCAGGTCTACCAGGAGACCCAGTACTTC.

The J gene is TRBJ1-1, the V gene TRBV7-9; 7 bases agree with TRBD1. The V and J ends lost 5 bases and 0 bases, in that order; junction bases with no gene match: 3. Germline V gene sequence: CDR1 SEHNR, CDR2 FQNEAQ (reference sequence). This CDR3 is 14 amino acids long. The DNA for the CDR3 is TGTGCCAGCAGCCGGGACAGCCTGAACACTGAAGCTTTCTTT. It specifies CASSRDSLNTEAFF.

The chain has TRBV10-2 and TRBJ2-7; no clear D. Trimming took 1 base from V and 3 from J, leaving 7 bases between them. The CDR3 spans 13 residues. From germline, CDR1 is WSHSY and CDR2 SAAADI. The CDR3 nucleotides are TGCGCCAGCAGTGAGTTTCGGGTCTACGAGCAGTACTTC. As protein: CASSEFRVYEQYF.

The chain is built from TRBV7-2 and TRBJ1-2; TRBD1 matches at 8 bases. The ends lost 5 bases at V and 6 bases at J; junction bases unmatched: 17. Per germline, CDR1 SGHTA and CDR2 FQGNSA. This CDR3 comprises 17 residues. CDR3 nucleotide sequence: TGTGCCAGCAGCCGATATGAAAGCCGGACAGGGAGGGATGGCTACACCTTC. It translates to CASSRYESRTGRDGYTF.

V and J are TRBV30 and TRBJ1-1; D is perhaps TRBD1 (5 bases). The CDR3 totals 14 residues. Looked up from germline, CDR1 is GTSNPN and CDR2 is SVGIG (reference sequence). V was shortened by 5 bases and J by 7 bases, with 20 bases between the two germline ends. The CDR3 loop is CAWQSPGTHGEAFF. In DNA form, the CDR3 reads TGTGCCTGGCAGAGCCCCGGGACTCATGGTGAAGCTTTCTTT.

CDR3: CASSPIRDRGKPLHF. The CDR3 DNA reads as TGTGCCAGCAGTCCAATCCGGGACAGGGGTAAACCCCTCCACTTT. This chain links TRBV5-6 with TRBJ1-6; 10 nucleotides agree with TRBD1. Germline V gene sequence: CDR1 SGHDT, CDR2 YYEEEE. The CDR3 runs to 15 residues. Trimming cost V 5 bases and J 12 bases; bases outside gene matches: 11.

This clone has only one observation. The chain combines TRBV6-1 with TRBJ2-5; no definite D call. Germline CDR1 and CDR2: MNHNS and SASEGT. This CDR3 comprises 12 residues. Trimming removed 7 bases from V and 3 bases from J, with 9 bases in between. Written as DNA, the CDR3 is TGTGCCAGCAACCCGAGGAAAGAGACCCAGTACTTC. Its translation: CASNPRKETQYF.

V usage is TRBV2 and J usage is TRBJ1-2, with 8 bases that match TRBD1. The CDR3 has 16 amino acids. Trimming cost V 7 bases and J 5 bases; bases outside gene matches: 15. CDR1 and CDR2 from the germline V gene are SNHLY and FYNNEI. CDR3 residues: CASISEAGGWRYGYTF. CDR3 nucleotides: TGTGCCAGCATATCAGAGGCAGGGGGCTGGAGGTATGGCTACACCTTC.

This clone has only a few counts. The V gene is TRBV2, the J gene TRBJ1-1, with D uncertain. The V gene's germline CDR1 is SNHLY and CDR2 FYNNEI. V was cut by 2 bases and J by 5 bases, with 18 bases left in between. CDR3 length equals 16 residues. This CDR3 is CASSEYPGVTVTEAFF. In DNA form, the CDR3 reads TGTGCCAGCAGTGAATACCCCGGGGTTACGGTAACTGAAGCTTTCTTT.

This CDR3 reads CAINPEDRARYEQYF. CDR3 bases: TGTGCCATCAACCCGGAGGACAGGGCACGCTACGAGCAGTACTTC. This chain joins TRBV10-3 and TRBJ2-7; 8 nucleotides align to TRBD1. Germline CDR1 is ENHRY and CDR2 is SYGVKD. J gave up 3 bases and V 7 bases, and 11 bases lay outside the gene matches. CDR3 length equals 15 residues.

The rearrangement uses TRBV5-6 and TRBJ1-1; 8 bases agree with TRBD1. V lost 0 bases to trimming and J lost 1 base; unmatched junction nucleotides: 2. Germline V gene data show CDR1 as SGHDT and CDR2 as YYEEEE. The length of the CDR3 is 15 residues. The CDR3 bases are TGTGCCAGCAGCTTGGGACAGGGGAGGAACACTGAAGCTTTCTTT. It is translated as CASSLGQGRNTEAFF.

This chain joins TRBV21-1 and TRBJ2-5; the table's D gene call, TRBD1, was not cross checked with the DNA. TRBV21-1 counts as a pseudogene. CDR3 size: 17 residues. The CDR3: CASSKEVGEQGAETQYF. CDR3 coding DNA: TGTGCCAGCAGCAAAGAGGTAGGAGAGCAGGGGGCAGAGACCCAGTACTTC.

The chain links TRBV11-2 to TRBJ1-1, with 7 bases fitting TRBD1. Looked up from germline, CDR1 is SGHAT and CDR2 is FQNNGV. This CDR3 contains 14 residues. J was trimmed by 2 bases and V by 5 bases; bases with no gene match: 5. CDR3 sequence: CASSPYRGNTEAFF. The CDR3 nucleotides are TGTGCCAGCAGCCCTTACAGGGGCAACACTGAAGCTTTCTTT.

The sample holds a few counts of this clone. This chain links TRBV19 with TRBJ2-2; 8 bases agree with TRBD2. The CDR3 length is 17 residues. From germline, CDR1 is LNHDA and CDR2 SQIVND (reference sequence). The ends lost 2 bases at V and 6 bases at J; junction bases unmatched: 11. CDR3 in amino acids: CASSIRIIWTSSGELFF. The CDR3 DNA reads as TGTGCCAGTAGTATAAGGATAATATGGACTAGCTCCGGGGAGCTGTTTTTT.

This clone was recorded a few times. V usage is TRBV7-3 and J usage is TRBJ2-3; D may be TRBD2 (6 bases). V was clipped by 5 bases and J by 2 bases, with 11 bases between them. The CDR3 runs to 14 residues. Germline CDR1 SGHTA, CDR2 FQGTGA. The CDR3 bases are TGTGCCAGCAGCAAACGGGGGTTCACAGATACGCAGTATTTT. Translated, it gives CASSKRGFTDTQYF.

The gene calls are TRBV7-9 and TRBJ2-5; D may be TRBD1 (5 bases). Germline V gene sequence: CDR1 SEHNR, CDR2 FQNEAQ (reference sequence). CDR3 length: 14 amino acids. The V gene lost 2 bases and the J gene lost 4 bases, with 11 bases spanning the gap. CDR3 residues: CASSLSPGRETQYF. CDR3 bases: TGTGCCAGCAGCTTATCCCCAGGGCGAGAGACCCAGTACTTC. Full variable domain (remainder filled in from reference TRBV7-9 and TRBJ2-5): DTGVSQNPRHKITKRGQNVTFRCDPISEHNRLYWYRQTLGQGPEFLTYFQNEAQLEKSRLLSDRFSAERPKGSFSTLEIQRTEQGDSAMYLCASSLSPGRETQYFGPGTRLLVL.

V usage is TRBV19 and J usage is TRBJ1-6; tentative D call: TRBD1 (6 bases). This CDR3 spans 14 amino acids. Germline CDR1 and CDR2: LNHDA and SQIVND (reference sequence). V lost 3 bases to trimming and J lost 7 bases, with 10 bases between them. The CDR3 DNA reads as TGTGCCAGTAGTATCACGGGGGGCAATTCACCCCTCCACTTT. It translates to CASSITGGNSPLHF.

This chain uses TRBV30 with TRBJ1-3; a possible D gene is TRBD1 (5 bases). Per germline, CDR1 GTSNPN and CDR2 SVGIG (reference sequence). V was shortened by 2 bases and J by 9 bases, with 26 bases between the two germline ends. This CDR3 comprises 17 residues. The CDR3 coding sequence is TGTGCCTGGAGTCCCCCCCCGGGGAGGGACTTGAGGAGCACCATATATTTT. The encoded protein is CAWSPPPGRDLRSTIYF. The full variable domain, in which reference TRBV30 and TRBJ1-3 provide the parts outside the CDR3, is SQTIHQWPATLVQPVGSPLSLECTVEGTSNPNLYWYRQAAGRGLQLLFYSVGIGQISSEVPQNLSASRPQDRQFILSSKKLLLSDSGFYLCAWSPPPGRDLRSTIYFGEGSWLTVV.

The chain couples TRBV7-9 to TRBJ1-1, with 8 positions matching TRBD1. From germline, CDR1 is SEHNR and CDR2 FQNEAQ (reference sequence). Unmatched junction bases numbered 16, after V lost 4 bases and J lost 6 bases. The CDR3 sequence is 17 residues long. CDR3 sequence reads: CASSSRQGRQGIAEAFF. The CDR3 nucleotides read TGTGCCAGCAGCTCGAGACAGGGGCGTCAAGGGATCGCTGAAGCTTTCTTT.

This clone came up once. The V and J genes are TRBV4-3 and TRBJ2-7; TRBD2 might be the D (8 bases). This CDR3 has 17 amino acids. Trimming removed 4 bases at V and 2 bases at J, with 21 bases between. In germline, CDR1 is LGHNA, CDR2 YSLEER. CDR3 sequence (DNA): TGCGCCAGCAGCCTTCAAATAGCGGGGACAGCGACCTACGAGCAGTACTTC. Protein: CASSLQIAGTATYEQYF.

The chain joins TRBV6-6 to TRBJ2-2; 9 bases fit TRBD1. The CDR3 covers 15 residues. Trimming took 4 bases from V and 6 from J; bases not matched to a gene: 6. Germline CDR1 is MNHNY and CDR2 is SVGAGI (reference sequence). The CDR3 nucleotides read TGTGCCAGCAGTTCACAGGGGGCCGGGGCCGGGGAGCTGTTTTTT. This gives the protein CASSSQGAGAGELFF.

Only a few counts were recorded for this clone. CDR3 sequence (DNA): TGTGAGCCTGGGACTCCAACGGGTTGGGAGCAGTACTTC. The encoded protein is CEPGTPTGWEQYF. The chain links TRBV21-1 to TRBJ2-7; the table's D call, TRBD2, was not checked against the DNA. TRBV21-1 is annotated as a pseudogene. CDR3 size: 13 residues.

V is TRBV13 and J is TRBJ1-1; no reliable D call. The CDR3 has 12 amino acids. The V end was cut by 4 bases, the J end by 1 base, with 4 bases between. Germline V gene data show CDR1 as PRHDT and CDR2 as FYEKMQ (reference sequence). CDR3 DNA sequence: TGTGCCAGCAGCTATCGGAACACTGAAGCTTTCTTT. The encoded protein is CASSYRNTEAFF.

This sequence joins TRBV18 and TRBJ1-4; D possibly corresponds to TRBD1 (6 bases). Deletions cut 10 bases from V and 4 bases from J, with 13 bases between. Looked up from germline, CDR1 is KGHSH and CDR2 is LQKENI. The CDR3 consists of 13 residues. The CDR3 DNA reads as TGTGCCACCACAGGGCCCAATAATGAAAAACTGTTTTTT. Protein product: CATTGPNNEKLFF.

DNA for the CDR3: TGCGCCAGCAGCCGAGGGACAGGGCCCCCTGAAGCTTTCTTT. Amino acid sequence: CASSRGTGPPEAFF. The chain links TRBV4-3 to TRBJ1-1, with TRBD1 matching over 9 bases. CDR1 is LGHNA and CDR2 is YSLEER in the germline V gene. The CDR3 is made up of 14 amino acids. V shed 4 bases, J shed 6 bases, and the junction held 6 bases outside the gene matches.

The rearrangement uses TRBV29-1 and TRBJ2-7; 7 bases map to TRBD1. The CDR3 totals 15 residues. From germline, CDR1 is SQVTM and CDR2 ANQGSEA. The J segment lost 7 bases and the V segment lost 7 bases, leaving 19 bases of the junction unmatched. CDR3 nucleotide sequence: TGCAGCGCCCGTTCCGGGACAGCATCCTTGGGGGAGCAGTACTTC. The encoded protein is CSARSGTASLGEQYF.

The chain carries TRBV5-1 and TRBJ1-6; no firm D call. The CDR3 runs 16 residues. V dropped 0 bases and J dropped 7 bases, with 14 bases sitting between them. Germline CDR1 is SGHRS and CDR2 is YFSETQ. CDR3 loop: CASSLEPGAKNSPLHF. The CDR3 nucleotides read TGCGCCAGCAGCTTGGAGCCGGGAGCGAAGAATTCACCCCTCCACTTT.

The chain joins TRBV4-3 to TRBJ2-7; D may be TRBD2 (5 bases). This CDR3 is built from 18 residues. V was clipped by 0 bases and J by 2 bases, with 20 bases between them. CDR1 and CDR2 (germline): LGHNA, YSLEER. Written as DNA, the CDR3 is TGCGCCAGCAGCCAAGAAGGAGGACCCAGCTTTAAACCCTACGAGCAGTACTTC. The encoded protein is CASSQEGGPSFKPYEQYF.

The V call is TRBV10-1, the J call TRBJ2-1, with D perhaps TRBD1 (6 bases). The CDR3 spans 14 residues. Germline CDR1 and CDR2: WNHNN and SYGVQD (reference sequence). V was pared by 4 bases and J by 1 base, with 8 bases between. The CDR3 DNA follows: TGCGCCAGCAGTGGGCAGGGGTCCTACAATGAGCAGTTCTTC. This codes for CASSGQGSYNEQFF.